These 24 T cell receptor beta chains were sequenced from one sample in a study of spatial heterogeneity in lung cancer. Each CDR3 protein is one row after TCRdb ran MiXCR on the 5' RACE reads. The table shows roughly 48,000 distinct CDR3 sequences, with roughly 5% occurring only once. Time point noted: sample taken at primary tumor resection. The material sequenced was PBMCs, taken at surgery. The receptor set was obtained from a male donor with early-stage non-small cell lung cancer.

The table lists this clonotype with many counts. The chain couples TRBV20-1 to TRBJ1-1; D is uncertain. V was clipped by 6 bases and J by 0 bases, with 11 bases between them. CDR1 DFQATT and CDR2 SNEGSKA come from the germline V gene (reference sequence). This CDR3 region has 13 residues. CDR3 bases: TGCAGTGCCATTAGGACGGTGAACACTGAAGCTTTCTTT. Its protein is CSAIRTVNTEAFF.

There are a few counts of this clonotype. The genes are TRBV13 and TRBJ2-1, with 11 bases fitting TRBD2. CDR1 is PRHDT, CDR2 FYEKMQ, per germline (reference sequence). The V and J ends lost 5 bases and 3 bases, in that order; junction bases with no gene match: 15. The CDR3 is 19 amino acids. The CDR3 loop is CASSPLVDSGRVGYNEQFF. CDR3 in DNA: TGTGCCAGCAGCCCCTTAGTCGATAGCGGGAGGGTGGGCTACAATGAGCAGTTCTTC. Full variable domain (remainder filled in from reference TRBV13 and TRBJ2-1): AAGVIQSPRHLIKEKRETATLKCYPIPRHDTVYWYQQGPGQDPQFLISFYEKMQSDKGSIPDRFSAQQFSDYHSELNMSSLELGDSALYFCASSPLVDSGRVGYNEQFFGPGTRLTVL.

This clonotype was counted many times. This sequence joins TRBV9 and TRBJ2-7; D possibly corresponds to TRBD1 (5 bases). The length of the CDR3 is 17 residues. The germline gives CDR1 SGDLS, CDR2 YYNGEE. V lost 4 bases and J 2 bases, leaving 22 bases between the germline ends. In DNA, the CDR3 is TGTGCCAGCAGCTCCAATCCCTCTGGGGCAACCGCCTACGAGCAGTACTTC. It codes for CASSSNPSGATAYEQYF.

This clonotype occurred many times. This sequence joins TRBV4-1 and TRBJ1-6; D uncertain. The germline gives CDR1 MGHRA, CDR2 YSYEKL. This CDR3 has 17 residues. V was shortened by 6 bases and J by 0 bases, with 15 bases between the two germline ends. The chain's CDR3 is CASSLDPLSSYNSPLHF. In DNA, the CDR3 is TGCGCCAGCAGTCTTGACCCATTAAGCTCCTATAATTCACCCCTCCACTTT.

This clonotype has at least ten counts. The chain combines TRBV28 with TRBJ2-7; TRBD2 matches at 11 bases. V lost 2 bases to trimming and J lost 7 bases; unmatched junction nucleotides: 4. The CDR3 length is 14 residues. Germline CDR1 MDHEN, CDR2 SYDVKM. The CDR3 nucleotides are TGTGCCAGCAGTTTACTAGCGGGAGGAGGAGAGCAGTACTTC. This sequence encodes CASSLLAGGGEQYF.

This clonotype was counted at least ten times. This chain joins TRBV7-2 and TRBJ2-3; 7 bases agree with TRBD2. Germline CDR1 is SGHTA and CDR2 is FQGNSA. V shed 5 bases, J shed 7 bases, and the junction held 12 bases outside the gene matches. The CDR3 has 15 amino acids. The CDR3 coding sequence is TGTGCCAGCAGCCTATTACCGGGACTACCAAATACGCAGTATTTT. Protein product: CASSLLPGLPNTQYF. Drawing the rest from reference TRBV7-2 and TRBJ2-3, the complete variable domain is GAGVSQSPSNKVTEKGKDVELRCDPISGHTALYWYRQSLGQGLEFLIYFQGNSAPDKSGLPSDRFSAERTGGSVSTLTIQRTQQEDSAVYLCASSLLPGLPNTQYFGPGTRLTVL.

V and J are TRBV7-2 and TRBJ2-5; perhaps D is TRBD1 or TRBD2 (5 bases each). Trimming took off 4 bases at V and 5 bases at J, with 14 bases between the two ends. The germline gives CDR1 SGHTA, CDR2 FQGNSA. CDR3 length equals 14 residues. CDR3 nucleotides: TGTGCCAGCAGCTCCCCGGGACCAACTGAGACCCAGTACTTC. It is translated as CASSSPGPTETQYF.

In its sample, this clonotype was seen many times. The chain has TRBV5-1 and TRBJ1-1; a possible D gene is TRBD1 (5 bases). The CDR3 covers 14 residues. The V end lost 4 bases, the J end lost 4 bases, and 14 bases lay between the germline ends. Germline V gene data show CDR1 as SGHRS and CDR2 as YFSETQ. CDR3 in DNA: TGCGCCAGCAGCCGTTTAGAGGGGAGCACTGAAGCTTTCTTT. Its protein product is CASSRLEGSTEAFF.

This clonotype was detected many times. The J gene is TRBJ2-1, the V gene TRBV7-9, with D unresolved. There are 10 residues in the CDR3. The germline CDR1 and CDR2 sequences are SEHNR and FQNEAQ (reference sequence). The ends were cut back, 3 bases at V and 6 bases at J, with 0 bases in the middle. CDR3 bases: TGTGCCAGCAGCTTCAATGAGCAGTTCTTC. This translates into CASSFNEQFF. Full variable domain (rest looked up from reference TRBV7-9 and TRBJ2-1): DTGVSQNPRHKITKRGQNVTFRCDPISEHNRLYWYRQTLGQGPEFLTYFQNEAQLEKSRLLSDRFSAERPKGSFSTLEIQRTEQGDSAMYLCASSFNEQFFGPGTRLTVL.

This clonotype was recorded at least ten times. This chain joins TRBV2 and TRBJ2-6, with no clear D. This CDR3 is built from 13 residues. Trimming shortened V by 11 bases and J by 0 bases, and 8 bases separated the two germline ends. Per the germline V gene, CDR1 is SNHLY and CDR2 is FYNNEI. The CDR3 protein is CAGDPSGANVLTF. DNA for the CDR3: TGTGCCGGAGATCCCTCTGGGGCCAACGTCCTGACTTTC.

This clonotype was seen ten or more times. The V and J genes are TRBV12-3 or TRBV12-4 and TRBJ2-3; TRBD1 is a possible D gene (5 bases). V was cut by 1 base and J by 1 base, with 12 bases left in between. The CDR3 runs to 16 residues. The CDR3 nucleotides are TGTGCCAGCAGTTTAGGGCAGGGTGTAGGCACAGATACGCAGTATTTT. Amino acids: CASSLGQGVGTDTQYF.

Ten or more counts support this clonotype. This rearrangement joins TRBV6-2 or TRBV6-3 to TRBJ2-1, with D unresolved. The CDR3 runs to 15 residues. The V gene lost 8 bases and the J gene lost 7 bases, with 21 bases spanning the gap. CDR1 and CDR2 (germline): MNHEY, SVGEGT. This CDR3 is CASGPAPPVSNEQFF. CDR3 nucleotide sequence: TGTGCCAGCGGTCCAGCTCCACCTGTGTCGAATGAGCAGTTCTTC.

This clonotype was seen at least ten times. V and J are TRBV5-4 and TRBJ1-1; D may be TRBD1 (6 bases). Trimming removed 1 base from V and 6 bases from J, with 7 bases in between. The germline CDR1 and CDR2 sequences are SGHNT and YYREEE (reference sequence). CDR3 length: 12 residues. CDR3 sequence reads: CASSLQGSEAFF. The CDR3 DNA reads TGTGCCAGCAGCTTGCAGGGGTCTGAAGCTTTCTTT. Based on the CDR3 plus reference TRBV5-4 and TRBJ1-1, the full variable domain is ETGVTQSPTHLIKTRGQQVTLRCSSQSGHNTVSWYQQALGQGPQFIFQYYREEENGRGNFPPRFSGLQFPNYSSELNVNALELDDSALYLCASSLQGSEAFFGQGTRLTVV.

The chain uses TRBV6-2 or TRBV6-3 and TRBJ1-1; tentatively, D is TRBD1 (6 bases). Germline V gene lookup returns CDR1 MNHEY and CDR2 SVGEGT. The CDR3 covers 13 residues. The germline V and J ends were trimmed by 7 bases and 5 bases, with 14 bases remaining between them. CDR3 residues: CASINGQTTEAFF. CDR3 nucleotide sequence: TGTGCCAGCATCAATGGACAGACTACTGAAGCTTTCTTT.

This clonotype was seen ten or more times. V gene TRBV15 combines with J gene TRBJ2-1, with D uncertain. With 3 bases removed from V and 5 bases from J, the gap between germline ends came to 14 bases. Looked up from germline, CDR1 is LNHNV and CDR2 is YYDKDF (reference sequence). CDR3 size: 15 residues. Here the CDR3 reads CATSSLHVGNNEQFF. In DNA form, the CDR3 reads TGTGCCACCAGCAGTCTACACGTTGGGAACAATGAGCAGTTCTTC.

Many counts were recorded for this clonotype. The chain uses TRBV6-2 or TRBV6-3 and TRBJ2-7, with 8 bases identical to TRBD1. CDR3 size: 15 residues. Germline-derived CDR1 and CDR2 are MNHEY and SVGEGT. Unmatched junction bases numbered 6, after V lost 0 bases and J lost 5 bases. The CDR3 region has the DNA TGTGCCAGCAGTTACTCTTCGGACAGGGTTAACGAGCAGTACTTC. Residues: CASSYSSDRVNEQYF.

This clonotype showed up many times. The J gene is TRBJ2-3, the V gene TRBV27; 12 bases align to TRBD2. The CDR3 runs to 14 residues. Germline V lookup: CDR1 MNHEY, CDR2 SMNVEV (reference sequence). V was pared by 6 bases and J by 7 bases, with 5 bases of the junction left unmatched. CDR3: CASRWTSGTNTQYF. In DNA, the CDR3 is TGTGCCAGCAGGTGGACTAGCGGGACTAATACGCAGTATTTT.

This clonotype came up a few times. J is TRBJ1-1 and V is TRBV5-6, with TRBD1 identical over 10 bases. The CDR3 is 14 residues long. Per the germline V gene, CDR1 is SGHDT and CDR2 is YYEEEE. The V and J ends lost 3 bases and 5 bases, in that order; junction bases with no gene match: 4. CDR3 DNA sequence: TGTGCCAGCAGCTGGGGGACAGGGGTTACTGAAGCTTTCTTT. Protein product: CASSWGTGVTEAFF.

The sample holds many counts of this clonotype. The chain is built from TRBV11-2 and TRBJ1-1, with TRBD1 matching over 7 bases. The junction had 4 bases not matched to a gene; V was cut back by 6 bases and J by 0 bases. CDR1 and CDR2 (germline): SGHAT, FQNNGV. This CDR3 is built from 14 residues. The CDR3 region has the DNA TGTGCCAGCAGTCTAACAGGGGTGAACACTGAAGCTTTCTTT. This translates into CASSLTGVNTEAFF.

The chain is built from TRBV12-3 or TRBV12-4 and TRBJ1-6, with no clear D. The V and J ends lost 3 bases and 9 bases respectively, with 12 bases between them. The CDR3 is 14 amino acids. Here the CDR3 reads CASSFFTGVSPLHF. CDR3 sequence (DNA): TGTGCCAGCAGTTTTTTTACCGGGGTTTCACCCCTCCACTTT.

This clonotype was seen repeatedly, ten times or more. CDR3 residues: CSAPTSGTDTQYF. CDR3 DNA sequence: TGCAGTGCTCCGACTAGCGGGACAGATACGCAGTATTTT. The rearrangement links TRBV20-1 to TRBJ2-3, with 10 positions matching TRBD2. CDR3 length equals 13 residues. Germline assignment: CDR1 DFQATT and CDR2 SNEGSKA (reference sequence). The junction had 2 bases not matched to a gene; V was cut back by 5 bases and J by 3 bases.

This clonotype occurred many times. The rearrangement links TRBV5-6 to TRBJ1-2; 7 positions match TRBD1. CDR1 is SGHDT and CDR2 is YYEEEE in the germline V gene. The CDR3 is 16 residues long. The ends lost 0 bases at V and 3 bases at J; junction bases unmatched: 8. CDR3 coding DNA: TGTGCCAGCAGCTTGGTAGAGTACAGGGGCTACTATGGCTACACCTTC. Protein: CASSLVEYRGYYGYTF.

The chain couples TRBV10-1 to TRBJ2-1; D call uncertain. The CDR3 runs 16 residues. Germline V gene lookup returns CDR1 WNHNN and CDR2 SYGVQD (reference sequence). V shed 0 bases and J shed 4 bases, with 13 bases lying between them. The CDR3 DNA reads as TGCGCCAGCAGTGAGTCGACGACACGGAGTTACAATGAGCAGTTCTTC. Encoded protein: CASSESTTRSYNEQFF.

This clonotype came up many times. CDR3 nucleotide sequence: TGCAGTGCCGGACTAGCGGGATTAGGCGAGCAGTACTTC. This codes for CSAGLAGLGEQYF. V usage is TRBV20-1 and J usage is TRBJ2-7; TRBD2 matches at 12 bases. With V trimmed by 6 bases and J by 6 bases, 6 bases remained unmatched. This CDR3 is 13 amino acids long. CDR1 and CDR2 from the germline V gene are DFQATT and SNEGSKA (reference sequence).